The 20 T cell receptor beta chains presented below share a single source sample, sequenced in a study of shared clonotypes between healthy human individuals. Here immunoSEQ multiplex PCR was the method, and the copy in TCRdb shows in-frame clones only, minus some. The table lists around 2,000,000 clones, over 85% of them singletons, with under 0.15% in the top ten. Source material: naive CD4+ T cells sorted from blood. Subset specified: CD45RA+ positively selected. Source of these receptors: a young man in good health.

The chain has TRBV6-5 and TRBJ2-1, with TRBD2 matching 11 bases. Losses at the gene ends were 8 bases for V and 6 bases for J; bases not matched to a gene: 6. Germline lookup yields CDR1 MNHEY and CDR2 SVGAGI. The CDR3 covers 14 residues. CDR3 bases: TGTGCCAGCCGTACCGGGACTAGCGGCAATGAGCAGTTCTTC. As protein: CASRTGTSGNEQFF.

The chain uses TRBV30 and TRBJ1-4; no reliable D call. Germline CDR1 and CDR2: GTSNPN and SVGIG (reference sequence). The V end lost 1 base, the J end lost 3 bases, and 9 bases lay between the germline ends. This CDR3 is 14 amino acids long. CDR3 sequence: CAWSAMASNEKLFF. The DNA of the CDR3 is TGTGCCTGGAGTGCAATGGCTTCTAATGAAAAACTGTTTTTT.

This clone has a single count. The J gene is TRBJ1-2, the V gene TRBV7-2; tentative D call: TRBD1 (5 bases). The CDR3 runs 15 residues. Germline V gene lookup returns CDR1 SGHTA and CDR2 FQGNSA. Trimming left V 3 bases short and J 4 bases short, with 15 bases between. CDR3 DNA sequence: TGTGCCAGCAGCTTGTCAGGGTCCGTGCTCTATGGCTACACCTTC. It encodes CASSLSGSVLYGYTF.

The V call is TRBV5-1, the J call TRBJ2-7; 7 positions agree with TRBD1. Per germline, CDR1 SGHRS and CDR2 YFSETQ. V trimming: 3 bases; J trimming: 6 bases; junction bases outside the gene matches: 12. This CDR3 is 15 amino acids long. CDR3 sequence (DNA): TGCGCCAGCAGCTCCGGACAGGAAGGTTTGTCCGAGCAGTACTTC. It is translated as CASSSGQEGLSEQYF.

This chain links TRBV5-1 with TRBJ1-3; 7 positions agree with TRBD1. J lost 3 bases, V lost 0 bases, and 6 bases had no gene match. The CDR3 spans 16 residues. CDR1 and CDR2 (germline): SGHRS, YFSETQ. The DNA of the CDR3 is TGCGCCAGCAGCTTGGCCACAGGGGTGGGTGGAAACACCATATATTTT. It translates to CASSLATGVGGNTIYF.

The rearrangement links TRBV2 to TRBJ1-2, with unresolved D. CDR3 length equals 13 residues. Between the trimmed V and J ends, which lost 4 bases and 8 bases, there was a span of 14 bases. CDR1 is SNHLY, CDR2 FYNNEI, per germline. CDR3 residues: CASSADQARGYTF. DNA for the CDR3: TGTGCCAGCAGTGCGGACCAAGCGCGGGGCTACACCTTC. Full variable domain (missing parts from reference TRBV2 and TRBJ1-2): EPEVTQTPSHQVTQMGQEVILRCVPISNHLYFYWYRQILGQKVEFLVSFYNNEISEKSEIFDDQFSVERPDGSNFTLKIRSTKLEDSAMYFCASSADQARGYTFGSGTRLTVV.

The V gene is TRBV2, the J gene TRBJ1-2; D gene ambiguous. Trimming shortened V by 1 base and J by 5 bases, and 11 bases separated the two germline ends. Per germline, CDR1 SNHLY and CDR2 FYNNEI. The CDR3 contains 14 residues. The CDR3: CASSEESPRYGYTF. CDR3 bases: TGTGCCAGCAGTGAAGAGAGCCCCAGGTATGGCTACACCTTC.

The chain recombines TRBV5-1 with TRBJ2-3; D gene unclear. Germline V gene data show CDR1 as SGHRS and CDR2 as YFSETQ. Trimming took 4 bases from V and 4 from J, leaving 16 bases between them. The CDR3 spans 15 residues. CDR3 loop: CASSRLGGSPDTQYF. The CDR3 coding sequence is TGCGCCAGCAGCCGACTCGGCGGTAGTCCAGATACGCAGTATTTT.

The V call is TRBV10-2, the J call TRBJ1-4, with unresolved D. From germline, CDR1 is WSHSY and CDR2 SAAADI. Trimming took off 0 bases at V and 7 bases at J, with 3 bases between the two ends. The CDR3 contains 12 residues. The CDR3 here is CASSESFEKLFF. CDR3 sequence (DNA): TGCGCCAGCAGTGAGTCTTTTGAAAAACTGTTTTTT.

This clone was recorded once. The CDR3 protein is CASSPPGLAPSTDTQYF. The CDR3 DNA follows: TGTGCCAGCTCACCCCCTGGGCTAGCGCCTAGCACAGATACGCAGTATTTT. This chain uses TRBV18 with TRBJ2-3; D is perhaps TRBD2 (6 bases). Germline V CDR1 and CDR2: KGHSH, LQKENI. The CDR3 has 17 residues. Trimming stripped 3 bases from V and 0 bases from J, with 16 bases between.

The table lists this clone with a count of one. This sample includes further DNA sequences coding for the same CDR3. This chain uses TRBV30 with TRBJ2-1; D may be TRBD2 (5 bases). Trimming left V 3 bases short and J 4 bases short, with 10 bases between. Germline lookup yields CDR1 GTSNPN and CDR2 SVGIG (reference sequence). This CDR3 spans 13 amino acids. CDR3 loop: CAWRAGSYNEQFF. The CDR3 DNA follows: TGTGCCTGGAGGGCGGGCAGTTACAATGAGCAGTTCTTC.

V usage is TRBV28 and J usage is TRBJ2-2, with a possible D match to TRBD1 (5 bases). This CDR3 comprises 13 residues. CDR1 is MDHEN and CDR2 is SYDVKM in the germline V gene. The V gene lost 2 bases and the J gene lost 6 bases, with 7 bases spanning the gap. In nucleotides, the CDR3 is TGTGCCAGCAGTTTACAGGGTCCCGGGGAGCTGTTTTTT. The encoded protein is CASSLQGPGELFF.

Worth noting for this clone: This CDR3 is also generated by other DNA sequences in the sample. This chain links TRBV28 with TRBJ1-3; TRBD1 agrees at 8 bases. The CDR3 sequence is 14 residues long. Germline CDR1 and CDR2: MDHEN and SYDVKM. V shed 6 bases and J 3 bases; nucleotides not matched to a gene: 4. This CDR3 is CASSPTGVGNTIYF. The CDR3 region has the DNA TGTGCCAGCAGCCCGACAGGGGTTGGAAACACCATATATTTT.

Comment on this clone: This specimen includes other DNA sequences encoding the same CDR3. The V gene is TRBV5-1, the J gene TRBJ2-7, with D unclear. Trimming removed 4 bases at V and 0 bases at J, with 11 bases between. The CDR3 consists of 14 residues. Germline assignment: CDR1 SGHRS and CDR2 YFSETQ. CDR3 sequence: CASSPRGGSYEQYF. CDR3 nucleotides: TGCGCCAGCAGCCCGCGAGGTGGCTCCTACGAGCAGTACTTC.

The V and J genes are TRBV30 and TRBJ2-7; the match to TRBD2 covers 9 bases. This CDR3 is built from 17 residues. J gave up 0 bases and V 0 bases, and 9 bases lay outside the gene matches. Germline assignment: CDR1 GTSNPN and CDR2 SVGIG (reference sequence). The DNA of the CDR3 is TGTGCCTGGAGTGTACGACGCGGTAGCGGGAGCTCCTACGAGCAGTACTTC. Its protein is CAWSVRRGSGSSYEQYF.

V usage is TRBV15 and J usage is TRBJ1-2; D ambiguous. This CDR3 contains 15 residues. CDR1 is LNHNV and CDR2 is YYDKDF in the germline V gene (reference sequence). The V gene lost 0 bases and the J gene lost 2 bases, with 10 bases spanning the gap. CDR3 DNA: TGTGCCACCAGCAGAGACGCAACCGTCAACTATGGCTACACCTTC. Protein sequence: CATSRDATVNYGYTF. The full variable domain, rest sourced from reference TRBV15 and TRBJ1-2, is DAMVIQNPRYQVTQFGKPVTLSCSQTLNHNVMYWYQQKSSQAPKLLFHYYDKDFNNEADTPDNFQSRRPNTSFCFLDIRSPGLGDTAMYLCATSRDATVNYGYTFGSGTRLTVV.

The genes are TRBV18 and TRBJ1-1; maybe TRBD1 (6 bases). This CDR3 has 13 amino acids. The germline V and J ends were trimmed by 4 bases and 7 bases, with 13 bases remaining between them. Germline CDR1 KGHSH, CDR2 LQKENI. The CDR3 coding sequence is TGTGCCAGCTCACGCAACAGGGATGGTGAAGCTTTCTTT. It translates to CASSRNRDGEAFF.

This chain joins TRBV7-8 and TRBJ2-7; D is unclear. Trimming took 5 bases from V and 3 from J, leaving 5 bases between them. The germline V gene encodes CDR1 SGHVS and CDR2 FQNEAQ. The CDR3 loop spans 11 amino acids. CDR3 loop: CASSQDYEQYF. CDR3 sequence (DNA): TGTGCCAGCAGCCAAGACTACGAGCAGTACTTC.

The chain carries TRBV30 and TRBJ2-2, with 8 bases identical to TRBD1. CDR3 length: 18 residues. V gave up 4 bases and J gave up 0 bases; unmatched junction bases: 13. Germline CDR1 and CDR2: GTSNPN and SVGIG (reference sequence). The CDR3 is CAWNRDRSFPANTGELFF. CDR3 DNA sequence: TGTGCCTGGAATCGGGACAGGAGCTTTCCGGCGAACACCGGGGAGCTGTTTTTT.

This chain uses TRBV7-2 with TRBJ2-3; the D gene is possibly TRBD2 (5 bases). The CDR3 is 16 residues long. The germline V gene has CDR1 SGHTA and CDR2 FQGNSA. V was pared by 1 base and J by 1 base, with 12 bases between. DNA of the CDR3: TGTGCCAGCAGCTTAGATGTGGGAGTGGGCACAGATACGCAGTATTTT. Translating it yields CASSLDVGVGTDTQYF.